This T cell receptor (beta chain) stems from a study of T cell responses to AZD1222 COVID-19 vaccine. Overall study findings and caveats: Researchers report vaccine-associated CD4 TCRs spanning spike, with dominance at 160-218 and 743-854. It should be noted that donors were predominantly white British and more often female, and clonal diversity was possibly underestimated. Repertoire collection took place solely once the T cell response had peaked.

The CDR3 extends over 12 amino acids. Trimming removed 6 bases from V and 5 bases from J; junction bases left unmatched: 5. Germline V lookup: CDR1 SQVTM, CDR2 ANQGSEA. With regard to this clone: What it binds is not known.

Profiling relied on immunoSEQ multiplex PCR, and the TCRdb table lists in-frame clones only, not all of them. The sample consists of about 180,000 clones, 90% to 95% of them appearing once. The chain has TRBV29-1 and TRBJ2-7; 9 bases map to TRBD1. Specimen: peripheral blood, collected on day 0 of AZD1222 vaccination. This sequence originates from an adult in good health. DNA of the CDR3: TGCAGCGTGGGACAGGGTAGACACGAGCAGTACTTC. It encodes CSVGQGRHEQYF.